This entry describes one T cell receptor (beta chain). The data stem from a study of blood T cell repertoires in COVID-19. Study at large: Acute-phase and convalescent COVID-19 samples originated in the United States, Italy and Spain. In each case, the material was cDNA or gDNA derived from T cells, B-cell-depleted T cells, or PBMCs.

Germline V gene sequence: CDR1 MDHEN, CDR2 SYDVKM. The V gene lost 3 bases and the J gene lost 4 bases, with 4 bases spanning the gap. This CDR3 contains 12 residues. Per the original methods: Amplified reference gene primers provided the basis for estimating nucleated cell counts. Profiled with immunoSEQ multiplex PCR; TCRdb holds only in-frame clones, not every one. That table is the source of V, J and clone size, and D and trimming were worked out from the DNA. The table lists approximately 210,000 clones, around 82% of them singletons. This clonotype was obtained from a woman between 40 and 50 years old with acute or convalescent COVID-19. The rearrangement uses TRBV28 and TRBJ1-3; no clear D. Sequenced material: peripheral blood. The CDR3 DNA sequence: TGTGCCAGCAGTTTTCGGGGAAACACCATATATTTT. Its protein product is CASSFRGNTIYF.